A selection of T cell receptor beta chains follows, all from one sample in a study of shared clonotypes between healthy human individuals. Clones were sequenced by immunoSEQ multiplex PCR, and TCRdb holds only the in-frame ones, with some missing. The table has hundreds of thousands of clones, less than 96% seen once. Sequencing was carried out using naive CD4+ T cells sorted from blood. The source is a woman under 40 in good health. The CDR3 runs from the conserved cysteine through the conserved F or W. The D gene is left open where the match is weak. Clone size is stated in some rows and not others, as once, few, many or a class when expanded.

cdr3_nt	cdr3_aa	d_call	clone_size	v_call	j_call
TGCGCCAGCAGTAGAACGACATCGAACACTGAAGCTTTCTTT	CASSRTTSNTEAFF	NA	NA	TRBV5-1	TRBJ1-1
TGTGCCAGCAGTTACCTGGGACAGTATAATTCACCCCTCCACTTT	CASSYLGQYNSPLHF	TRBD1	NA	TRBV27	TRBJ1-6
TGTGCCAGCAGTGCTCGCTCCGGGACAGGGGCCGACTATGGCTACACCTTC	CASSARSGTGADYGYTF	TRBD1	NA	TRBV6-4	TRBJ1-2
TGTGCCAGCAGTGGTGGCGCTGGAAACACCATATATTTT	CASSGGAGNTIYF	NA	NA	TRBV9	TRBJ1-3
TGTGCCAGCAGTTACAACCTGGGTGACACTGAAGCTTTCTTT	CASSYNLGDTEAFF	NA	NA	TRBV6-5	TRBJ1-1
TGCGCCAGCAGCTTCGAGAGCACAGATACGCAGTATTTT	CASSFESTDTQYF	NA	NA	TRBV5-1	TRBJ2-3
TGTGCCAGCAGGGGCGCCTCCTATAATTCACCCCTCCACTTT	CASRGASYNSPLHF	NA	NA	TRBV6-5	TRBJ1-6
TGCGCCAGCAGCCTGAGGGACAGGCAATTAGATACGCAGTATTTT	CASSLRDRQLDTQYF	TRBD1	NA	TRBV4-1	TRBJ2-3
TGTGCCAGTGGATCACTAGGACAGGGGCGATCACCCCTCCACTTT	CASGSLGQGRSPLHF	TRBD1	NA	TRBV19	TRBJ1-6
TGTGCCAGCAGCACGGGGGGAGGGCCAACCGGGGAGCTGTTTTTT	CASSTGGGPTGELFF	TRBD2	NA	TRBV7-9	TRBJ2-2
TGTGCCAGCAGCGTAACAGGGTTGGGTGCAACTAATGAAAAACTGTTTTTT	CASSVTGLGATNEKLFF	NA	NA	TRBV7-9	TRBJ1-4
TGTGCCAGCAGGGAGGACCCGATGCAGCCCCAGCATTTT	CASREDPMQPQHF	NA	NA	TRBV6-5	TRBJ1-5
TGTGCCAGCAGCTCGGTGGTGTTGTCCTACAATGAGCAGTTCTTC	CASSSVVLSYNEQFF	NA	NA	TRBV7-2	TRBJ2-1
TGTGCCAGCAGACCGGGGACAGGGGGCACTGAAGCTTTCTTT	CASRPGTGGTEAFF	TRBD1	NA	TRBV28	TRBJ1-1
TGTGCCAGCAGTGAAAAGATGGGAGTGAGTTACGAGCAGTACTTC	CASSEKMGVSYEQYF	NA	NA	TRBV25-1	TRBJ2-7
TGTGCCATCAGGGGCGCCGACACTGAAGCTTTCTTT	CAIRGADTEAFF	NA	NA	TRBV10-3	TRBJ1-1
TGTGCCAGCTCACCGCCTGGGACACATAGCAATCAGCCCCAGCATTTT	CASSPPGTHSNQPQHF	NA	NA	TRBV18	TRBJ1-5
TGTGCCAGCAGCGGGCGATGGATCTACACCTTC	CASSGRWIYTF	NA	NA	TRBV9	TRBJ1-2
TGTGCCAGCAGTCCCTCGGGACTACCTGGGCGGGAGACCCAGTACTTC	CASSPSGLPGRETQYF	TRBD2	NA	TRBV28	TRBJ2-5
TGCGCCAGCAGCCAACTATATGGGGCCGGGGCCAACGTCCTGACTTTC	CASSQLYGAGANVLTF	NA	NA	TRBV4-1	TRBJ2-6
TGTGCCAGCCTTGAGGAGGGAAACACTGAAGCTTTCTTT	CASLEEGNTEAFF	NA	NA	TRBV28	TRBJ1-1
TGTGCCAGCTCACCCCTCGGGAACGGGGGTAACACTGAAGCTTTCTTT	CASSPLGNGGNTEAFF	NA	NA	TRBV18	TRBJ1-1
TGTGCCAGCAGCCCGCAGAGCTCTGGAAACACCATATATTTT	CASSPQSSGNTIYF	NA	NA	TRBV7-8	TRBJ1-3
TGTGCCAGCAGTCCTAGCGGGACTAGCGGGAATTGGGGTGGAGAGACCCAGTACTTC	CASSPSGTSGNWGGETQYF	TRBD2	NA	TRBV5-4	TRBJ2-5
TGTGCCAGCAGCGTAGCAGCTAGTACCGGGGAGCTGTTTTTT	CASSVAASTGELFF	NA	NA	TRBV9	TRBJ2-2
TGTGCCAGCAGTTTATCGGGACTAGCGGGGGCTTACAATGAGCAGTTCTTC	CASSLSGLAGAYNEQFF	TRBD2	NA	TRBV27	TRBJ2-1
TGTGCCAGCAGCCTCCCCGCCAATGAGCAGTTCTTC	CASSLPANEQFF	NA	NA	TRBV7-9	TRBJ2-1
TGTGCCAGCAGTCTCAGGGGTGGGTCTTCCTACGAGCAGTACTTC	CASSLRGGSSYEQYF	NA	NA	TRBV6-5	TRBJ2-7
TGTGCCAGCAGCTTATTAAAGGGCGGTCTTCTTAATGAAAAACTGTTTTTT	CASSLLKGGLLNEKLFF	NA	NA	TRBV7-9	TRBJ1-4
TGTGCCAGCAGTGCCGGGGGACCCTACGAGCAGTACTTC	CASSAGGPYEQYF	NA	NA	TRBV6-6	TRBJ2-7
TGCAGCGCCGAACAGCAACTGAACACTGAAGCTTTCTTT	CSAEQQLNTEAFF	NA	NA	TRBV29-1	TRBJ1-1
TGCGCCAGCAGCTTGGGGCCACAGGCCATGAACACTGAAGCTTTCTTT	CASSLGPQAMNTEAFF	NA	NA	TRBV5-1	TRBJ1-1
TGTGCCAGCAGCCACTCGCGCTGGGACAGGGACCATGAGCAGTTCTTC	CASSHSRWDRDHEQFF	NA	NA	TRBV12-1	TRBJ2-1
TGTGCCAGCAGACACGACCAGGGTAACACTGAAGCTTTCTTT	CASRHDQGNTEAFF	NA	NA	TRBV7-9	TRBJ1-1
TGTGCCAGCAGACGGACGGACCGCACCGGGGAGCTGTTTTTT	CASRRTDRTGELFF	NA	NA	TRBV27	TRBJ2-2
TGCGCCAGCAGCCAGACTAGCGGGAGATTCTATGAGCAGTTCTTC	CASSQTSGRFYEQFF	TRBD2	NA	TRBV5-1	TRBJ2-1
TGTGCCAGCTCACAGGGACCGCTAACCGACACTGAAGCTTTCTTT	CASSQGPLTDTEAFF	NA	once	TRBV18	TRBJ1-1
TGTGCCAGCGCGGGCGTTCTAGCGGGAGGAGGCGAGCAGTACTTC	CASAGVLAGGGEQYF	TRBD2	NA	TRBV2	TRBJ2-7
TGCAGCGTTGAAGATCACCAGGGCTCCTACGAGCAGTACTTC	CSVEDHQGSYEQYF	NA	NA	TRBV29-1	TRBJ2-7
TGTGCCACAAACTTACAGGGTCAGGCTGAAGCTTTCTTT	CATNLQGQAEAFF	NA	once	TRBV6-1	TRBJ1-1
TGTGCCAGTAGTTTACCCGGACTAGCGGGATACAATGAGCAGTTCTTC	CASSLPGLAGYNEQFF	TRBD2	NA	TRBV19	TRBJ2-1
TGTGCCAGCGCCCAACGGGCCTACCCTAGCGCATACAATGAGCAGTTCTTC	CASAQRAYPSAYNEQFF	NA	NA	TRBV11-2	TRBJ2-1
TGCGCCAGCAGCTTGGACAGGTTTGAAAAACTGTTTTTT	CASSLDRFEKLFF	NA	NA	TRBV5-1	TRBJ1-4
TGTGCCAGCAGCTCAAATTCCTACGAGCAGTACTTC	CASSSNSYEQYF	NA	once	TRBV7-9	TRBJ2-7
TGTGCCACTAGGACAGCCACAGATACGCAGTATTTT	CATRTATDTQYF	NA	NA	TRBV28	TRBJ2-3